The 23 T cell receptor beta chains in this list originate from one sample, sequenced in a study of cytomegalovirus exposure and HLA in healthy donors. Both 60 Vbeta primers and 13 Jbeta primers went into the PCR. Profiled with immunoSEQ multiplex PCR; TCRdb holds only in-frame clones, not every one. The sample lists roughly 100,000 clones, 60% to 85% occurring once. Sequencing was performed on PBMCs. These receptors were obtained from a woman between 40 and 50 years old in good health and CMV-seropositive.

The chain employs TRBV28 and TRBJ2-5; maybe TRBD1 (6 bases). The V gene lost 2 bases and the J gene lost 5 bases, with 15 bases spanning the gap. This CDR3 comprises 15 residues. The germline V gene has CDR1 MDHEN and CDR2 SYDVKM. The CDR3 bases are TGTGCCAGCAGTTTAGGGACACCATGGGGGGAGACCCAGTACTTC. It is translated as CASSLGTPWGETQYF.

This clone was detected once. The chain is built from TRBV5-4 and TRBJ2-5; D gene unclear. Trimming stripped 2 bases from V and 2 bases from J, with 10 bases between. This CDR3 has 14 residues. Germline values: CDR1 SGHNT, CDR2 YYREEE (reference sequence). The CDR3 region has the DNA TGTGCCAGCAGCTTTTCGGGTTCACAAGAGACCCAGTACTTC. This gives the protein CASSFSGSQETQYF.

In DNA form, the CDR3 reads TGTGCCAGTAGATGGGACAGGGGGGGCAATCAGCCCCAGCATTTT. The encoded protein is CASRWDRGGNQPQHF. The rearrangement uses TRBV19 and TRBJ1-5; 11 bases match TRBD1. CDR3 length equals 15 residues. V shed 6 bases and J 2 bases; nucleotides not matched to a gene: 3. In germline, CDR1 is LNHDA, CDR2 SQIVND (reference sequence).

In its sample, this clone was seen a few times. The genes are TRBV11-2 and TRBJ2-1; D is undetermined. CDR1 SGHAT and CDR2 FQNNGV come from the germline V gene. The CDR3 runs 16 residues. Trimming removed 1 base from V and 0 bases from J, with 10 bases in between. CDR3 nucleotide sequence: TGTGCCAGCAGCTTAGGTCTTCGCAGCTCCTACAATGAGCAGTTCTTC. Translated, it gives CASSLGLRSSYNEQFF.

This clone appeared a few times. This rearrangement joins TRBV7-9 to TRBJ2-7, with D possibly TRBD2 on 7 matching bases. The CDR3 has 13 residues. The V and J ends lost 0 bases and 6 bases respectively, with 9 bases between them. Germline V lookup: CDR1 SEHNR, CDR2 FQNEAQ (reference sequence). The CDR3 reads CASSLAGGGEQYF. For the CDR3, the DNA is TGTGCCAGCAGCTTAGCGGGAGGGGGCGAGCAGTACTTC. Based on the CDR3 plus reference TRBV7-9 and TRBJ2-7, the full variable domain is DTGVSQNPRHKITKRGQNVTFRCDPISEHNRLYWYRQTLGQGPEFLTYFQNEAQLEKSRLLSDRFSAERPKGSFSTLEIQRTEQGDSAMYLCASSLAGGGEQYFGPGTRLTVT.

This sequence joins TRBV6-1 and TRBJ2-1, with a possible D match to TRBD2 (5 bases). The CDR3 consists of 14 residues. Trimming shortened V by 10 bases and J by 4 bases, and 17 bases separated the two germline ends. Germline assignment: CDR1 MNHNS and CDR2 SASEGT. The CDR3 DNA is TGTGCCACCACGGGGAGCTCCCGTTACAATGAGCAGTTCTTC. It encodes CATTGSSRYNEQFF.

The genes are TRBV29-1 and TRBJ2-5; a weak D match, TRBD1 (6 bases). The germline CDR1 and CDR2 sequences are SQVTM and ANQGSEA. Trimming cost V 7 bases and J 2 bases, with 14 bases left between them. There are 13 residues in the CDR3. The CDR3 region is CSGLDSPQETQYF. Written as DNA, the CDR3 is TGCAGCGGGCTGGACAGCCCACAAGAGACCCAGTACTTC.

This clone was seen more than once but under ten times. V and J are TRBV25-1 and TRBJ2-7, with a weak D call TRBD2 (6 bases). The CDR3 is 18 residues long. The V gene's germline CDR1 is MGHDK and CDR2 SYGVNS. Between the trimmed V and J ends, which lost 6 bases and 6 bases, there was a span of 30 bases. CDR3 amino acids: CASSPNRGLDLLTGEQYF. The CDR3 coding sequence is TGTGCCAGCAGCCCGAATCGGGGACTCGATTTACTTACGGGCGAGCAGTACTTC.

The chain is built from TRBV4-1 and TRBJ2-7, with no clear D. The V end lost 3 bases, the J end lost 0 bases, and 9 bases lay between the germline ends. Germline CDR1 and CDR2: MGHRA and YSYEKL. This CDR3 has 14 residues. The CDR3 loop is CASSHPTRSYEQYF. CDR3 sequence (DNA): TGCGCCAGCAGCCATCCGACTCGCTCCTACGAGCAGTACTTC.

The genes are TRBV9 and TRBJ1-1; D unclear. This CDR3 has 13 amino acids. CDR1 SGDLS and CDR2 YYNGEE come from the germline V gene. The V end was cut by 4 bases, the J end by 1 base, with 8 bases between. CDR3 DNA: TGTGCCAGCAGCCCCCGTCCGAACACTGAAGCTTTCTTT. It is translated as CASSPRPNTEAFF. The variable domain in full, completed from reference TRBV9 and TRBJ1-1, reads DSGVTQTPKHLITATGQRVTLRCSPRSGDLSVYWYQQSLDQGLQFLIQYYNGEERAKGNILERFSAQQFPDLHSELNLSSLELGDSALYFCASSPRPNTEAFFGQGTRLTVV.

The chain carries TRBV7-2 and TRBJ2-1; TRBD1 agrees at 7 bases. J was trimmed by 6 bases and V by 5 bases; bases with no gene match: 10. The CDR3 extends over 15 amino acids. The germline gives CDR1 SGHTA, CDR2 FQGNSA. This chain's CDR3 is CASSPDREMANEQFF. DNA of the CDR3: TGTGCCAGCAGCCCTGACAGGGAAATGGCCAATGAGCAGTTCTTC.

The rearrangement links TRBV11-2 to TRBJ2-7, with a weak D call TRBD1 (5 bases). V shed 4 bases and J shed 3 bases, with 22 bases lying between them. The CDR3 covers 17 residues. Germline V gene lookup returns CDR1 SGHAT and CDR2 FQNNGV. The CDR3 DNA follows: TGTGCCAGCAGCTGGCGAACAGGACCGCAGCCTAGCTACGAGCAGTACTTC. It encodes CASSWRTGPQPSYEQYF.

V gene TRBV7-8 combines with J gene TRBJ1-5, with D hard to call. Germline lookup yields CDR1 SGHVS and CDR2 FQNEAQ. This CDR3 is 16 amino acids long. V was trimmed by 3 bases and J by 3 bases, leaving 15 bases between them. The CDR3 spells CASSFARLNFNQPQHF. CDR3 DNA: TGTGCCAGCAGCTTCGCTAGGCTCAATTTCAATCAGCCCCAGCATTTT. Looking up the rest from reference TRBV7-8 and TRBJ1-5 gives the full variable domain: GAGVSQSPRYKVAKRGQDVALRCDPISGHVSLFWYQQALGQGPEFLTYFQNEAQLDKSGLPSDRFFAERPEGSVSTLKIQRTQQEDSAVYLCASSFARLNFNQPQHFGDGTRLSIL.

The CDR3 spells CASRQAGSNTEAFF. CDR3 nucleotide sequence: TGCGCCAGCAGGCAGGCTGGATCGAACACTGAAGCTTTCTTT. The V call is TRBV4-1, the J call TRBJ1-1; D is ambiguous. CDR1 and CDR2 (germline): MGHRA, YSYEKL. The CDR3 totals 14 residues. V lost 6 bases and J lost 1, with 12 bases in between.

This clone was found once. The rearrangement links TRBV5-4 to TRBJ2-5; 7 bases are shared with TRBD1. CDR1 and CDR2 from the germline V gene are SGHNT and YYREEE (reference sequence). The CDR3 extends over 14 amino acids. Trimming at V came to 6 bases and at J to 0 bases, leaving 5 bases not matched to a gene. The CDR3 protein is CASIGDRDQETQYF. Written as DNA, the CDR3 is TGTGCCAGCATCGGCGACAGGGACCAAGAGACCCAGTACTTC.

This clone has more than one count but fewer than ten. The rearrangement joins TRBV25-1 to TRBJ1-1; 7 nucleotides line up with TRBD1. From germline, CDR1 is MGHDK and CDR2 SYGVNS. The CDR3 covers 13 residues. V dropped 2 bases and J dropped 11; count of bases not matched to a gene: 8. CDR3 sequence reads: CASSEPRGLGAFF. The CDR3 DNA is TGTGCCAGCAGTGAACCCAGGGGGTTGGGGGCTTTCTTT.

The chain carries TRBV19 and TRBJ1-5, with a possible D match to TRBD1 (6 bases). Germline V lookup: CDR1 LNHDA, CDR2 SQIVND (reference sequence). With 5 bases removed from V and 4 bases from J, the gap between germline ends came to 18 bases. There are 16 residues in the CDR3. The CDR3 spells CASSLHLDRSNQPQHF. The CDR3 DNA is TGTGCCAGTAGTCTTCATCTAGACAGGAGTAATCAGCCCCAGCATTTT. The full variable domain, in which reference TRBV19 and TRBJ1-5 provide the parts outside the CDR3, is DGGITQSPKYLFRKEGQNVTLSCEQNLNHDAMYWYRQDPGQGLRLIYYSQIVNDFQKGDIAEGYSVSREKKESFPLTVTSAQKNPTAFYLCASSLHLDRSNQPQHFGDGTRLSIL.

The chain has TRBV7-9 and TRBJ1-6; 9 bases fit TRBD1. CDR1 SEHNR and CDR2 FQNEAQ come from the germline V gene (reference sequence). The CDR3 runs to 15 residues. With V trimmed by 4 bases and J by 7 bases, 5 bases remained unmatched. CDR3 sequence (DNA): TGTGCCAGCAGCTCCTCGGGACAGGGAAATTCACCCCTCCACTTT. Protein sequence: CASSSSGQGNSPLHF.

The table lists this clone with a few counts. The J gene is TRBJ1-1, the V gene TRBV11-2; 7 bases line up with TRBD1. CDR1 SGHAT and CDR2 FQNNGV come from the germline V gene. V shed 5 bases, J shed 4 bases, and the junction held 7 bases outside the gene matches. The CDR3 spans 14 residues. The CDR3 is CASSIRDSFTEAFF. The CDR3 nucleotides read TGTGCCAGCAGCATCCGGGACAGTTTCACTGAAGCTTTCTTT.

V and J are TRBV27 and TRBJ2-1; the match to TRBD2 covers 8 bases. Germline V CDR1 and CDR2: MNHEY, SMNVEV (reference sequence). CDR3 size: 16 residues. The J segment lost 2 bases and the V segment lost 0 bases, leaving 3 bases of the junction unmatched. The CDR3 sequence: CASSLSPGGTYNEQFF. CDR3 DNA: TGTGCCAGCAGTTTATCCCCGGGAGGGACCTACAATGAGCAGTTCTTC.

The chain employs TRBV29-1 and TRBJ1-2; D uncertain. V gave up 3 bases and J gave up 0 bases, with 11 bases separating them. The CDR3 contains 14 residues. The germline V gene encodes CDR1 SQVTM and CDR2 ANQGSEA. CDR3 sequence reads: CSVEGADSNYGYTF. As DNA, the CDR3 is TGCAGCGTTGAGGGAGCCGATTCTAACTATGGCTACACCTTC.

The chain combines TRBV27 with TRBJ2-7, with 7 bases fitting TRBD1. There are 14 residues in the CDR3. Germline V gives CDR1 MNHEY, CDR2 SMNVEV (reference sequence). The V and J ends lost 3 bases and 4 bases, in that order; junction bases with no gene match: 6. The CDR3 bases are TGTGCCAGCAGTTTCAAAGGGGGCGGGTACGAGCAGTACTTC. It translates to CASSFKGGGYEQYF.

The table lists this clone with a few counts. This chain joins TRBV18 and TRBJ1-2; no firm D call. CDR1 KGHSH and CDR2 LQKENI come from the germline V gene. V lost 3 bases to trimming and J lost 12 bases, with 23 bases between them. This CDR3 comprises 15 residues. The CDR3 sequence: CASSPVYSASEGNTF. The CDR3 region has the DNA TGTGCCAGCTCACCTGTGTACAGCGCCTCCGAGGGAAACACCTTC. The variable domain in full, completed from reference TRBV18 and TRBJ1-2, reads NAGVMQNPRHLVRRRGQEARLRCSPMKGHSHVYWYRQLPEEGLKFMVYLQKENIIDESGMPKERFSAEFPKEGPSILRIQQVVRGDSAAYFCASSPVYSASEGNTFGSGTRLTVV.